The T cell receptor beta chain described here comes from a study of T cells expressing NK-cell markers. Looking at the study overall: The sequencing cohort of eight donors included seven HCMV-seropositive individuals and one seronegative individual.

As the method of synthesis, 5'RACE template switching with UMIs yielded TCR beta cDNA. No DNA is given; TCRdb re-called the 5' RACE reads and lists each CDR3 protein once. This table lists a few hundred thousand distinct CDR3 sequences. CDR3 size: 12 residues. Per the germline V gene, CDR1 is DFQATT and CDR2 is SNEGSKA (reference sequence). Sequencing used blood T cells: a sorted CD56 or NKG2C T cell subset, CD4+ or CD8+ T cells, or bulk PBMC T cells (not recorded which). The clonotype originates from a man between 18 and 35 years old in good health. The gene calls are TRBV20-1 and TRBJ2-1. CDR3 region: CSARFHMDEQFF.